The clone carrying this T cell receptor (beta chain) was counted ten times or more. Its target is not known. This CDR3 spans 15 amino acids. Germline loops: CDR1 SEHNR, CDR2 FQNEAQ (reference sequence). The ends were cut back, 0 bases at V and 6 bases at J, with 13 bases in the middle. Each TCR transcript was tagged with a 10-nucleotide random UMI during 5'RACE. TCRdb fed the 5' RACE reads into MiXCR, producing one record per CDR3 protein. There are roughly 59,000 distinct CDR3 sequences in the sample; approximately 5.1% occur only once, and about 5% lies in the top ten. Unsorted libraries were prepared from 2 million PBMCs held at -80 C. This entry is derived from a study of neurological immune-mediated disorders. Broader study findings: The level of TCR clonal expansion was highest in patients with HTLV-1-associated myelopathy and lowest in multiple sclerosis, where it fell below the level seen in healthy controls. The multiple sclerosis repertoire cluster lacked an association with any feature, whether clinical or MRI.

This receptor was taken from a human donor with multiple sclerosis. The donor label of this sample is uncertain. What was sequenced was PBMCs. The chain links TRBV7-9 to TRBJ2-3, with D uncertain. CDR3 nucleotide sequence: TGTGCCAGCAGCTTAGCGAACCGGATAGGGGATACGCAGTATTTT. Its protein product is CASSLANRIGDTQYF.